This TCR beta chain stems from a study of T-cell memory formation after mild COVID-19 (dated by TCRdb to the early 2020s). Broadly, across the study: Most TCR sequence clusters were specific to one of the two donors. In a couple of donors, T-cell clones that expanded and contracted after mild COVID-19 were tracked by sequencing TCRalpha and TCRbeta repertoires over time. The cohort comprised two young, previously healthy adult volunteers, one female and one male.

This clonotype has a count of ten or more. This receptor's antigen is unknown. The junction shows a germline mismatch at one end, possibly a read error. The CDR1 and CDR2 encoded by the germline V gene (reference sequence) are DFQATT and SNEGSKA. The CDR3 has 13 amino acids, counting the end cysteine and phenylalanine. Only the CDR3 portion is preserved as DNA: 39 bases, with reading frame beginning at the first base. These reads were obtained on an Illumina NovaSeq 6000. TCRalpha and TCRbeta cDNA libraries were constructed by 5'RACE with constant-segment primers, with sample barcodes and unique molecular identifiers being introduced. Trizol reagent was used to extract RNA from every sample. Amplification of the libraries took two PCR steps, and the second step added a second sample barcode plus Illumina TruSeq adapters. Libraries were sequenced on an Illumina NovaSeq with 2 x 150 bp paired-end reads. As for the authors' bioinformatics: The reads were demultiplexed and collapsed into UMI-guided consensus sequences using migec v1.2.7. With mixcr v2.1.11, UMI consensuses were aligned to TRA and TRB V and J templates and assembled into clonotypes. Clonotypes were classified as expanded or contracted when called significant by both edgeR and NoisET, with noise models trained on biological replicates. For edgeR calls, the cutoffs were a false discovery rate-adjusted p below 0.01 and a log2 fold-change threshold of 1. As an exploratory analysis of dynamics, PCA with hierarchical clustering was applied to max-normalized trajectories of the 1000 most abundant clonotypes. The CD4 or CD8 phenotype of responding clones was assigned using the separately sequenced CD4+ and CD8+ repertoires. TCRdb reworked the public reads: Q25 trimming with fastp, MiXCR clone assembly, productive beta chains retained. Rows merge per CDR3 protein into single entries with the most common DNA and genes. For this entry, the V and J calls and clone size follow TCRdb and not the study's own pipeline. This sample comprises some 50,000 distinct CDR3 sequences, about 12% of them detected only once. Around 24% of the sample is in the top ten clones.

Results the study describes overall, beyond this receptor: From day 15 to 85, contracting clones showed balanced CD4/CD8 phenotypes, whereas a second wave of clones that expanded from day 15 to 37 leaned towards CD4+. The detection of some responding clones in pre-infection memory suggests that pre-existing cross-reactive memory T cells joined the SARS-CoV-2 response. The study included only a couple of mild cases, and larger cohorts that include severe cases with pre-infection samples were judged to be necessary. SARS-CoV-2 specificity of the second-wave clones peaking on day 37 was not confirmed. Contracting CD4+ clones were located mainly in the CM and EM memory subsets, whereas CD8+ clones were found to be enriched in EMRA.

PBMCs were isolated by Ficoll-Paque density gradient centrifugation. The chain employs TRBV20-1 and TRBJ2-1; 8 central bases correspond to TRBD2. This TCR was sampled from a man younger than 35 who had mild COVID-19 (a few samples of this study predate the infection). The sample titles of this study are shuffled in the database, so cell type and time point are left out; the donor was told from shared clones. Sequencing was performed on PBMCs or a T cell subset sorted from them (not recorded which). The DNA sequence is as follows: TGCAGTGCTAGACGATTAACGCGGGGGGAGCGGTTCTTC. Its translation is CSARRLTRGERFF.